Below are 21 T cell receptor beta chains sequenced from a single sample in a study of regulatory T cells in long-lasting Graves disease. To make TCR beta libraries, researchers used iRepertoire HTBI primers and Arm-PCR of CDR3 regions. TCRdb reprocessed the multiplex PCR reads with MiXCR, giving one entry per CDR3 protein. This table holds some 330,000 distinct CDR3 sequences, approximately 12% found once. The time point is: newly diagnosed GD, antithyroid drugs for less than 3 months. After RNA was extracted from PBMCs, the TCR library was made from it. Separately, the same data were catalogued under a study of T cells in Graves' hyperthyroidism and ophthalmopathy.

Sample: peripheral blood mononuclear cells (PBMCs), taken at new diagnosis, from a patient treated with antithyroid drugs. Every receptor here comes from a woman between 18 and 29 years old with Graves disease.

This clonotype has at least ten counts. V is TRBV9 and J is TRBJ2-1, with TRBD2 matching over 13 bases. Germline loops: CDR1 SGDLS, CDR2 YYNGEE. After removal of 3 bases from V and 6 bases from J, the junction contained 6 bases not matched to a gene. The CDR3 extends over 16 amino acids. CDR3 nucleotides: TGTGCCAGCAGCGGCGTACTAGCGGGAGGGCTCAATGAGCAGTTCTTC. It yields the protein CASSGVLAGGLNEQFF.

The sample holds many counts of this clonotype. The chain combines TRBV28 with TRBJ2-4; the D gene is possibly TRBD2 (5 bases). The CDR3 loop spans 15 amino acids. The germline V gene has CDR1 MDHEN and CDR2 SYDVKM. Between the trimmed V and J ends, which lost 2 bases and 2 bases, there was a span of 10 bases. The CDR3 sequence is CASSLLRGTKNIQYF. Written as DNA, the CDR3 is TGTGCCAGCAGTTTACTCCGGGGAACCAAAAACATTCAGTACTTC.

The sample holds many counts of this clonotype. This sequence joins TRBV4-2 and TRBJ1-1; D remains unclear. Trimming stripped 4 bases from V and 1 base from J, with 7 bases between. The CDR3 loop spans 13 amino acids. Germline lookup yields CDR1 LGHNA and CDR2 YNFKEQ. CDR3 in amino acids: CASSPFRNTEAFF. DNA of the CDR3: TGTGCCAGCAGCCCCTTCAGGAACACTGAAGCTTTCTTT.

The chain is built from TRBV7-2 and TRBJ2-3; D is undetermined. This CDR3 has 15 amino acids. Germline V gene sequence: CDR1 SGHTA, CDR2 FQGNSA. Deletions cut 1 base from V and 3 bases from J, with 11 bases between. In DNA, the CDR3 is TGTGCCAGCAGCTTAGTTGTCTCAGCTACAGATACGCAGTATTTT. The encoded protein is CASSLVVSATDTQYF. The whole variable domain, remainder taken from reference TRBV7-2 and TRBJ2-3, is GAGVSQSPSNKVTEKGKDVELRCDPISGHTALYWYRQSLGQGLEFLIYFQGNSAPDKSGLPSDRFSAERTGGSVSTLTIQRTQQEDSAVYLCASSLVVSATDTQYFGPGTRLTVL.

There are many counts of this clonotype. The CDR3 sequence: CASSPSETSGAYEQYF. The CDR3 bases are TGTGCCAGCAGCCCAAGTGAGACTAGCGGGGCCTACGAGCAGTACTTC. This rearrangement joins TRBV11-2 to TRBJ2-7, with 11 nucleotides matching TRBD2. Trimming removed 5 bases from V and 2 bases from J; junction bases left unmatched: 8. This CDR3 comprises 16 residues. From germline, CDR1 is SGHAT and CDR2 FQNNGV.

This chain uses TRBV12-3 or TRBV12-4 with TRBJ2-4, with D tentatively TRBD2 (6 bases). The CDR3 loop spans 19 amino acids. The V gene lost 0 bases and the J gene lost 0 bases, with 18 bases spanning the gap. CDR3 sequence (DNA): TGTGCCAGCAGTTTAGCGCGGGTTTGGGGGGAAGTAGCCAAAAACATTCAGTACTTC. Translation: CASSLARVWGEVAKNIQYF.

This clonotype was seen repeatedly, ten times or more. This sequence joins TRBV2 and TRBJ1-2; D unclear. This CDR3 has 14 residues. The germline V gene has CDR1 SNHLY and CDR2 FYNNEI. V shed 6 bases and J shed 2 bases, with 13 bases lying between them. CDR3 sequence: CASRFWTVNYGYTF. CDR3 in DNA: TGTGCCAGCAGGTTTTGGACTGTGAACTATGGCTACACCTTC.

The V and J genes are TRBV10-1 and TRBJ2-1; 14 bases are a match to TRBD2. J was trimmed by 10 bases and V by 4 bases; bases with no gene match: 9. CDR3 length equals 16 residues. Germline-derived CDR1 and CDR2 are WNHNN and SYGVQD (reference sequence). In DNA form, the CDR3 reads TGCGCCAGCAGTGTGGGGGGACTAGCGGGAGTCGGGGAGCAGTTCTTC. The encoded protein is CASSVGGLAGVGEQFF.

This clonotype was picked up many times. V usage is TRBV2 and J usage is TRBJ2-3, with 8 bases aligning to TRBD1. With 6 bases clipped from V and 3 bases from J, the junction kept 11 bases outside the gene matches. CDR1 is SNHLY and CDR2 is FYNNEI in the germline V gene. CDR3 size: 16 residues. CDR3 DNA: TGTGCCAGCAGGCGGACAGGGAAGGGGATGACAGATACGCAGTATTTT. This translates into CASRRTGKGMTDTQYF.

This clonotype was observed a few times. The V call is TRBV29-1, the J call TRBJ2-1, with a weak D call TRBD1 (5 bases). Trimming removed 8 bases at V and 7 bases at J, with 12 bases between. The V gene's germline CDR1 is SQVTM and CDR2 ANQGSEA. The CDR3 runs to 11 residues. This CDR3 reads CSFRVLNEQFF. CDR3 sequence (DNA): TGCAGCTTCAGGGTTTTGAATGAGCAGTTCTTC.

The chain combines TRBV4-2 with TRBJ1-4; TRBD1 agrees at 7 bases. Germline-derived CDR1 and CDR2 are LGHNA and YNFKEQ. This CDR3 contains 13 residues. J was trimmed by 9 bases and V by 1 base; bases with no gene match: 2. Here the CDR3 DNA reads TGTGCCAGCAGCCAAGTCAGGGGGAAAAAACTGTTTTTT. Encoded protein: CASSQVRGKKLFF.

This clonotype was recorded a few times. The chain uses TRBV20-1 and TRBJ2-1; 13 bases fit TRBD2. This CDR3 contains 18 residues. V lost 6 bases and J lost 7; bases outside the gene matches: 18. CDR1 and CDR2 (germline): DFQATT, SNEGSKA (reference sequence). The DNA for the CDR3 is TGCAGTGCGGCCGGGACTAGCGGGATTCAAGGACCGCGGAATGAGCAGTTCTTC. Protein sequence: CSAAGTSGIQGPRNEQFF.

Many counts were recorded for this clonotype. V is TRBV28 and J is TRBJ1-4; a possible D gene is TRBD1 (6 bases). V lost 7 bases and J 4 bases, leaving 10 bases between the germline ends. Germline assignment: CDR1 MDHEN and CDR2 SYDVKM. The CDR3 covers 13 residues. The CDR3 nucleotides are TGTGCCAGCAATGGACAGATTAATGAAAAACTGTTTTTT. Its protein is CASNGQINEKLFF. The whole variable domain, remainder taken from reference TRBV28 and TRBJ1-4, is DVKVTQSSRYLVKRTGEKVFLECVQDMDHENMFWYRQDPGLGLRLIYFSYDVKMKEKGDIPEGYSVSREKKERFSLILESASTNQTSMYLCASNGQINEKLFFGSGTQLSVL.

This clonotype was seen at least ten times. The rearrangement joins TRBV10-1 to TRBJ2-5, with 9 bases that match TRBD1. Germline CDR1 and CDR2: WNHNN and SYGVQD (reference sequence). The ends lost 6 bases at V and 3 bases at J; junction bases unmatched: 5. The CDR3 is made up of 14 amino acids. CDR3 amino acids: CASSDGTGKETQYF. In DNA, the CDR3 is TGCGCCAGCAGCGACGGGACAGGGAAAGAGACCCAGTACTTC.

This clonotype showed up many times. The chain uses TRBV14 and TRBJ2-2, with a possible D match to TRBD1 (6 bases). The CDR3 loop spans 15 amino acids. Trimming left V 4 bases short and J 4 bases short, with 13 bases between. Germline assignment: CDR1 SGHDN and CDR2 FVKESK. This chain's CDR3 is CASSPKDSPTGELFF. The CDR3 nucleotides read TGTGCCAGCAGCCCTAAGGACAGTCCCACCGGGGAGCTGTTTTTT.

This clonotype was observed many times. The rearrangement links TRBV10-2 to TRBJ2-2; the D is unclear. Germline V gene data show CDR1 as WSHSY and CDR2 as SAAADI. Trimming took off 6 bases at V and 7 bases at J, with 6 bases between the two ends. There are 11 residues in the CDR3. The CDR3 DNA reads TGCGCCAGCAGCGCCAGCGGGGAGCTGTTTTTT. Amino acid sequence: CASSASGELFF.

The chain uses TRBV15 and TRBJ1-4; D is undetermined. V was trimmed by 5 bases and J by 6 bases, leaving 10 bases between them. Germline lookup yields CDR1 LNHNV and CDR2 YYDKDF (reference sequence). CDR3 size: 13 residues. The CDR3, as DNA: TGTGCCACCAGCCCCGCCCGGGATGAAAAACTGTTTTTT. The encoded protein is CATSPARDEKLFF.

The chain has TRBV6-5 and TRBJ1-4, with no clear D. Trimming removed 2 bases at V and 0 bases at J, with 16 bases between. This CDR3 is 18 amino acids long. Germline loops: CDR1 MNHEY, CDR2 SVGAGI. The DNA of the CDR3 is TGTGCCAGCAGTTACGGTTGGTCATACCCGTCAACTAATGAAAAACTGTTTTTT. Encoded protein: CASSYGWSYPSTNEKLFF.

The chain uses TRBV19 and TRBJ2-1; no clear D. The CDR3 consists of 16 residues. CDR1 and CDR2 from the germline V gene are LNHDA and SQIVND (reference sequence). V was trimmed by 0 bases and J by 2 bases, leaving 11 bases between them. The CDR3 region has the DNA TGTGCCAGTAGTATAGATTCTGGATTCCCCTACAATGAGCAGTTCTTC. Translating gives CASSIDSGFPYNEQFF.

This chain links TRBV20-1 with TRBJ2-7; D call uncertain. The germline V gene encodes CDR1 DFQATT and CDR2 SNEGSKA (reference sequence). V lost 2 bases and J lost 9, with 26 bases in between. The CDR3 covers 16 residues. The CDR3 reads CSARIPEHFYEFGQYF. In DNA, the CDR3 is TGCAGTGCTAGAATTCCGGAGCATTTTTACGAGTTTGGGCAGTACTTC.

There are a few counts of this clonotype. V gene TRBV14 combines with J gene TRBJ2-3; TRBD2 matches 7 bases. Germline V gene data show CDR1 as SGHDN and CDR2 as FVKESK. Trimming removed 4 bases from V and 2 bases from J; junction bases left unmatched: 9. The CDR3 loop spans 16 amino acids. CDR3 nucleotides: TGTGCCAGCAGCCCCTGGGGAGCGGGGTCCACAGATACGCAGTATTTT. This translates into CASSPWGAGSTDTQYF. Using reference TRBV14 and TRBJ2-3 for the parts outside the CDR3, the full variable domain is EAGVTQFPSHSVIEKGQTVTLRCDPISGHDNLYWYRRVMGKEIKFLLHFVKESKQDESGMPNNRFLAERTGGTYSTLKVQPAELEDSGVYFCASSPWGAGSTDTQYFGPGTRLTVL.